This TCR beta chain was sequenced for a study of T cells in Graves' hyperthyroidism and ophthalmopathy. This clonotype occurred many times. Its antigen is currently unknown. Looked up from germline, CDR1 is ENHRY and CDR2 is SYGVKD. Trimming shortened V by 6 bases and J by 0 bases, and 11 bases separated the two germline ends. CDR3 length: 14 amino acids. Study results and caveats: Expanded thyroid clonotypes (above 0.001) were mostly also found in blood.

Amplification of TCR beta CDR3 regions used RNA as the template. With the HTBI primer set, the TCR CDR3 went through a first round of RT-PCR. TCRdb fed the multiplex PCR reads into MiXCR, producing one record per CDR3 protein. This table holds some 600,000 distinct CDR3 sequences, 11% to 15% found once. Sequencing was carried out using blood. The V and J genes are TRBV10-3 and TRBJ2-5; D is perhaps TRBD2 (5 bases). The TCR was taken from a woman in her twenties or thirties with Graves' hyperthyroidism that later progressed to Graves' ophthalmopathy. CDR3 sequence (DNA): TGTGCCATCAGGGCCGGGGTGTACCAAGAGACCCAGTACTTC. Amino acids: CAIRAGVYQETQYF.